This T cell receptor (beta chain) originates from a study of T cell repertoires in cytomegalovirus infection. Notes on the study in general: Adding up the frequency of public TCR beta families identified people who carried CMV plus the relevant HLA.

CDR3 length equals 13 residues. V lost 0 bases and J 7 bases, leaving 9 bases between the germline ends. CDR1 is MNHEY, CDR2 SVGAGI, per germline. Each CDR3 protein is one row after TCRdb ran MiXCR on the reads. The profile shows under 300,000 distinct CDR3 sequences, less than 25% of them singletons. This clonotype showed up just a few times. Antigen specificity is unknown. The chain combines TRBV6-5 with TRBJ1-1; the D is unclear. This clonotype originated in a human donor in good health (CMV status not recorded). Some clones in this sample may be carry-over from other donors' samples. The sequencing here drew on cultured PBMCs, taken from culture after CMV antigen stimulation. CDR3 sequence: CASSYSGIREAFF. The CDR3, as DNA: TGTGCCAGCAGTTACTCCGGGATCCGTGAAGCTTTCTTT.